Below, 10 T cell receptor beta chains from the same sample are listed, as sequenced in a study of cytomegalovirus exposure and HLA in healthy donors. PCR employed 60 Vbeta and 13 Jbeta primers. This table comes from immunoSEQ multiplex PCR, and its TCRdb copy is limited to in-frame clones, with some not included. The sample lists about 260,000 clones; approximately 84% were seen once. The specimen sequenced was PBMCs. Source of these receptors: a woman aged 35 to 49 in good health and CMV-seropositive.

This clone appeared a single time. The V and J genes are TRBV5-1 and TRBJ1-5; D not resolved. The CDR3 loop spans 15 amino acids. CDR1 is SGHRS, CDR2 YFSETQ, per germline. Between the trimmed V and J ends, which lost 0 bases and 1 base, there was a span of 8 bases. CDR3 nucleotide sequence: TGCGCCAGCAGCTTGGAAGGTAGCAGCAATCAGCCCCAGCATTTT. Translation: CASSLEGSSNQPQHF. The full variable domain, completed using reference TRBV5-1 and TRBJ1-5, is KAGVTQTPRYLIKTRGQQVTLSCSPISGHRSVSWYQQTPGQGLQFLFEYFSETQRNKGNFPGRFSGRQFSNSRSEMNVSTLELGDSALYLCASSLEGSSNQPQHFGDGTRLSIL.

The chain joins TRBV4-3 to TRBJ1-3; TRBD1 is a possible D gene (5 bases). V lost 4 bases and J lost 0, with 13 bases in between. CDR1 and CDR2 (germline): LGHNA, YSLEER. The CDR3 is 16 residues long. CDR3 residues: CASSPQGTGSGNTIYF. Here the CDR3 DNA reads TGCGCCAGCAGCCCGCAGGGAACAGGCTCTGGAAACACCATATATTTT.

The chain is built from TRBV28 and TRBJ2-2, with TRBD1 matching over 7 bases. CDR1 MDHEN and CDR2 SYDVKM come from the germline V gene. This CDR3 is built from 14 residues. Trimming at V came to 8 bases and at J to 2 bases, leaving 5 bases not matched to a gene. The CDR3 protein is CASGRDSNTGELFF. The CDR3 bases are TGTGCCAGCGGAAGGGACAGCAACACCGGGGAGCTGTTTTTT.

The V gene is TRBV6-6, the J gene TRBJ2-5; TRBD1 matches 10 bases. V gave up 5 bases and J gave up 5 bases; unmatched junction bases: 11. This CDR3 region has 16 residues. Germline V gene lookup returns CDR1 MNHNY and CDR2 SVGAGI (reference sequence). The CDR3 loop is CASSPPGQGTEETQYF. The DNA for the CDR3 is TGTGCCAGCAGTCCCCCGGGACAGGGGACGGAGGAGACCCAGTACTTC.

There are a few counts of this clone. This sequence joins TRBV2 and TRBJ2-7, with D perhaps matching TRBD2 (6 bases). The length of the CDR3 is 14 residues. CDR1 is SNHLY, CDR2 FYNNEI, per germline. V was shortened by 6 bases and J by 5 bases, with 17 bases between the two germline ends. The CDR3 spells CASRRLEESHEQYF. The CDR3 DNA is TGTGCCAGCAGGAGACTAGAGGAGTCTCACGAGCAGTACTTC.

The gene calls are TRBV7-2 and TRBJ2-1; D may be TRBD2 (7 bases). Germline CDR1 SGHTA, CDR2 FQGNSA. CDR3 length equals 15 residues. The V end lost 1 base, the J end lost 4 bases, and 11 bases lay between the germline ends. CDR3 coding DNA: TGTGCCAGCAGCTTAGATGGGAGGGGGTACAATGAGCAGTTCTTC. Amino acids: CASSLDGRGYNEQFF.

In DNA form, the CDR3 reads TGTGCCAGCAGTCCCGCGCCCCGCTCTGGGGCCAACGTCCTGACTTTC. This codes for CASSPAPRSGANVLTF. V usage is TRBV7-6 and J usage is TRBJ2-6; D uncertain. Germline V gene data show CDR1 as SGHVS and CDR2 as FNYEAQ. CDR3 size: 16 residues. Trimming removed 6 bases at V and 0 bases at J, with 12 bases between.

The count of this clone is one. The chain couples TRBV6-5 to TRBJ1-4, with 8 bases lining up with TRBD1. The CDR3 has 13 amino acids. V was pared by 6 bases and J by 8 bases, with 5 bases of the junction left unmatched. Germline values: CDR1 MNHEY, CDR2 SVGAGI. The DNA for the CDR3 is TGTGCCAGCAGGGCAGGGGGCCGAGAAAAACTGTTTTTT. Protein product: CASRAGGREKLFF.

The chain couples TRBV29-1 to TRBJ2-1; D call uncertain. In germline, CDR1 is SQVTM, CDR2 ANQGSEA. The CDR3 is made up of 13 amino acids. V lost 7 bases and J lost 4, with 14 bases in between. CDR3 in DNA: TGCAGCGGAGGAGTAAGTGGTTACAATGAGCAGTTCTTC. It encodes CSGGVSGYNEQFF.

This rearrangement joins TRBV14 to TRBJ2-1; 12 bases are shared with TRBD2. This CDR3 spans 15 amino acids. V gave up 2 bases and J gave up 7 bases; unmatched junction bases: 3. The germline V gene has CDR1 SGHDN and CDR2 FVKESK. CDR3 protein: CASSQTSGRRNEQFF. The CDR3 DNA sequence: TGTGCCAGCAGCCAAACTAGCGGGAGGAGGAATGAGCAGTTCTTC. Combining the CDR3 with reference TRBV14 and TRBJ2-1 gives the whole variable domain EAGVTQFPSHSVIEKGQTVTLRCDPISGHDNLYWYRRVMGKEIKFLLHFVKESKQDESGMPNNRFLAERTGGTYSTLKVQPAELEDSGVYFCASSQTSGRRNEQFFGPGTRLTVL.